This T cell receptor (beta chain) was found in a study of T cells in women clearing cervical HPV infection. Study summary: Cases: HPV16-related CIN3 or worse on histology, a couple of invasive cancers. No precancer developed; the control's incident HPV16 infection cleared within 12 months. Controls gave blood once infection was undetectable; cases at lesion identification.

The method was immunoSEQ multiplex PCR; TCRdb's version includes in-frame clones alone and lacks a portion of them. The sample totals roughly 36,000 clones. As for this clone: The CDR3 end falls 3 residues outside the read, so it is completed with the germline J gene.

The CDR3 length is 14 residues. Germline CDR1 SGHNT, CDR2 YENEEA. Trimming shortened V by 3 bases and J by 3 bases, and 12 bases separated the two germline ends. Material: blood buffy coat. This clonotype was sampled from a woman between 18 and 70 years old with a cervical HPV16 infection that either progressed to CIN3+ or cleared (not recorded which). The chain recombines TRBV11-3 with TRBJ2-7; a weak D match, TRBD1 (5 bases). The chain's CDR3 is CASSFDSRNYEQYF. The CDR3 bases that were read are TGTGCCAGCAGCTTTGACAGCAGGAACTACGAG.